This T cell receptor (beta chain) came from a study of memory CD4+ T cells and cytomegalovirus serostatus. Study-wide results and limits: CMV serostatus prediction reached median AUC about 0.95, or 0.9 with US-trained model.

The V and J ends lost 5 bases and 2 bases respectively, with 3 bases between them. The CDR3 length is 11 residues. CDR1 and CDR2 from the germline V gene are SQVTM and ANQGSEA. Authors' processing steps: Out-of-frame sequences were removed, leaving roughly 2.1 million distinct TCRbeta sequences. The data were produced by immunoSEQ multiplex PCR, yet TCRdb's version contains in-frame clones alone and is incomplete. The DNA gave D and trimming, while V, J and clone size come from that table. The profile shows about 47,000 clones, approximately 74% of them singletons. For this clone: What it binds is not known.

The sort gate was single viable CD3+CD4+CD8-CD45RO+ cells for memory CD4+ T cells. Serum IgG to CMV pp150, pp28, p38 and p52 defined serostatus. Total CD4+ T cells were enriched by CD4 positive selection. This sequence was found in an adult in good health and CMV-seropositive. The sample was memory CD4+ T cells from blood. V and J are TRBV29-1 and TRBJ2-2; D is unresolved. In nucleotides, the CDR3 is TGCAGCGTTTCCAACACCGGGGAGCTGTTTTTT. Its protein product is CSVSNTGELFF.